The rows below give T cell receptor beta chains drawn from one sample of a study of T-cell memory formation after mild COVID-19. TCRdb itself ran the 5' RACE reads through MiXCR, one entry per CDR3 protein. This table holds roughly 600,000 distinct CDR3 sequences, 18% found once. Sequencing used PBMCs or a T cell subset sorted from them (not recorded which). The receptor set was obtained from an adult woman who had mild COVID-19 (a few samples of this study predate the infection). Cell type and time point are not known. Each CDR3 is given with its conserved first and last residue. The D gene is left open where the match is weak. A row's size may be missing; if present it is once, few, many or a size class.

abundance	j_gene	d_gene	v_gene	CDR3aa	CDR3nt
few	TRBJ1-1	NA	TRBV30	CAWSVATYNTEAFF	TGTGCCTGGAGTGTGGCCACTTATAACACTGAAGCTTTCTTT
few	TRBJ1-1	NA	TRBV28	CASSFFAGRTEAFF	TGTGCCAGCAGTTTTTTTGCGGGGCGGACTGAAGCTTTCTTT
few	TRBJ2-2	NA	TRBV9	CASSVGTSAGSGELFF	TGTGCCAGCAGCGTAGGGACTTCGGCAGGGTCTGGGGAGCTGTTTTTT
NA	TRBJ1-1	NA	TRBV7-8	CASSLGPAGEAFF	TGTGCCAGCAGCTTGGGCCCCGCCGGTGAAGCTTTCTTT
few	TRBJ2-3	NA	TRBV12-3/TRBV12-4	CASSSGLLLSTDTQYF	TGTGCCAGCAGTTCGGGACTCCTCCTAAGCACAGATACGCAGTATTTT
NA	TRBJ2-3	TRBD2	TRBV20-1	CSASRLAGNTQYF	TGCAGTGCTAGTAGGCTAGCGGGGAATACGCAGTATTTT
NA	TRBJ2-3	NA	TRBV20-1	CSARDPAHLGGGSTDTQYF	TGCAGTGCTAGAGACCCGGCCCACCTGGGGGGCGGGAGCACAGATACGCAGTATTTT
few	TRBJ1-3	TRBD1	TRBV20-1	CSGRDSHYSGNTIYF	TGCAGTGGCCGGGACAGCCACTATTCTGGAAACACCATATATTTT
NA	TRBJ2-1	NA	TRBV29-1	CSVEGRTSLYNEQFF	TGCAGCGTTGAGGGACGGACCAGCCTCTACAATGAGCAGTTCTTC
NA	TRBJ1-2	NA	TRBV7-2	CASSPLPGIYGYTF	TGTGCCAGCAGCCCTTTGCCAGGGATCTATGGCTACACCTTC
few	TRBJ1-1	NA	TRBV7-3	CASSLSSNQRNREVGNTEAFF	TGTGCCAGCAGCTTATCCTCGAACCAACGGAACAGGGAGGTCGGTAACACTGAAGCTTTCTTT
NA	TRBJ2-1	NA	TRBV5-1	CASSLVPVRNEQFF	TGCGCCAGCAGCTTGGTTCCAGTTCGGAATGAGCAGTTCTTC
few	TRBJ2-2	NA	TRBV7-3	CASSFGPPNTGELFF	TGTGCCAGCAGCTTCGGCCCTCCGAACACCGGGGAGCTGTTTTTT
NA	TRBJ2-3	NA	TRBV7-9	CASSQGEGARTDTQYF	TGTGCCAGCAGCCAAGGGGAGGGGGCGCGGACAGATACGCAGTATTTT
many	TRBJ2-3	NA	TRBV5-1	CASSLEWGSAADTQYF	TGCGCCAGCAGCTTGGAATGGGGTAGCGCGGCAGATACGCAGTATTTT
NA	TRBJ1-5	NA	TRBV29-1	CTLRGRVVIQPQHF	TGCACGCTGCGCGGCAGGGTAGTTATTCAGCCCCAGCATTTT
few	TRBJ2-3	NA	TRBV7-2	CASSPLATDTQYF	TGTGCCAGCAGCCCCTTGGCCACAGATACGCAGTATTTT
few	TRBJ2-3	TRBD2	TRBV12-3/TRBV12-4	CASSWSGRRSTDTQYF	TGTGCCAGCAGCTGGAGCGGGAGGCGAAGCACAGATACGCAGTATTTT
few	TRBJ2-2	TRBD2	TRBV6-6	CASSFGSGRANTGELFF	TGTGCCAGCAGTTTCGGTAGCGGGAGGGCGAACACCGGGGAGCTGTTTTTT
NA	TRBJ1-1	NA	TRBV4-1	CASSQDMGRWTLEAFF	TGCGCCAGCAGCCAAGATATGGGTCGTTGGACCTTGGAGGCTTTCTTT
few	TRBJ2-1	TRBD1	TRBV5-6	CASDRDRVGHEQFF	TGTGCCAGCGACCGGGACAGGGTGGGTCATGAGCAGTTCTTC
NA	TRBJ2-3	TRBD2	TRBV18	CASSPRPPLAGEMDTQYF	TGTGCCAGCTCACCACGGCCCCCACTAGCGGGAGAGATGGATACGCAGTATTTT
NA	TRBJ2-7	NA	TRBV7-9	CASSLFTGSIAHEQYF	TGTGCCAGCAGCTTATTTACAGGATCTATCGCCCACGAGCAGTACTTC
once	TRBJ2-3	NA	TRBV12-3/TRBV12-4	CASSLDIPSTDTQYF	TGTGCCAGCAGTTTAGACATACCAAGCACAGATACGCAGTATTTT
many	TRBJ2-2	TRBD1	TRBV12-3/TRBV12-4	CASSLWTGDGTGELFF	TGTGCCAGCAGTCTGTGGACAGGGGATGGGACCGGGGAGCTGTTTTTT
few	TRBJ2-7	TRBD1	TRBV19	CASSNGPWTGSSYEQYF	TGTGCCAGTAGCAACGGCCCCTGGACAGGGAGCTCCTACGAGCAGTACTTC
few	TRBJ2-7	NA	TRBV6-2/TRBV6-3	CASVGYEQYF	TGTGCCAGCGTTGGTTACGAGCAGTACTTC
few	TRBJ1-4	TRBD1	TRBV25-1	CASSEFAEGDSATNEKLFF	TGTGCCAGCAGTGAATTTGCCGAGGGGGACAGCGCAACTAATGAAAAACTGTTTTTT
few	TRBJ2-7	TRBD2	TRBV5-4	CASSLAGPVSYEQYF	TGTGCCAGCAGCTTAGCGGGACCCGTCTCCTACGAGCAGTACTTC
NA	TRBJ2-4	NA	TRBV7-9	CASSARRDSLAKNIQYF	TGTGCCAGCAGCGCTCGAAGAGACAGTTTAGCCAAAAACATTCAGTACTTC
NA	TRBJ1-2	NA	TRBV6-5	CASSYNGLGAYGYTF	TGTGCCAGCAGTTACAATGGGCTGGGGGCCTATGGCTACACCTTC
NA	TRBJ1-6	TRBD1	TRBV12-3/TRBV12-4	CASSGQGDNSPLHF	TGTGCCAGCAGTGGACAGGGCGATAATTCACCCCTCCACTTT
few	TRBJ2-1	TRBD2	TRBV7-9	CASSLGQWGGSSYNEQFF	TGTGCCAGCAGCTTAGGACAGTGGGGGGGAAGCTCCTACAATGAGCAGTTCTTC
many	TRBJ2-2	NA	TRBV7-3	CASSLRPGIGELFF	TGTGCCAGCAGCTTAAGGCCGGGTATCGGGGAGCTGTTTTTT
NA	TRBJ2-7	TRBD2	TRBV4-3	CASSQDRVAGSYEQYF	TGCGCCAGCAGCCAAGATAGGGTAGCGGGATCCTACGAGCAGTACTTC
NA	TRBJ2-2	NA	TRBV24-1	CATSDLGGPPGELFF	TGTGCCACCAGTGATTTGGGCGGACCCCCGGGGGAGCTGTTTTTT
NA	TRBJ1-1	NA	TRBV29-1	CSVEGGGLEAFF	TGCAGCGTTGAAGGCGGGGGCCTTGAAGCTTTCTTT
NA	TRBJ2-1	NA	TRBV11-1	CASSPVVSGYTYYNEQFF	TGTGCCAGCAGCCCGGTGGTTAGCGGATATACCTACTACAATGAGCAGTTCTTC
few	TRBJ2-1	TRBD2	TRBV6-5	CASSYAGLAGNEQFF	TGTGCCAGCAGTTACGCCGGACTAGCGGGCAATGAGCAGTTCTTC
many	TRBJ2-1	TRBD1	TRBV7-2	CASSPDRGRQFF	TGTGCCAGCAGCCCAGACAGGGGTAGGCAGTTCTTC
many	TRBJ2-1	TRBD2	TRBV20-1	CSAGKAGGSDEQFF	TGCAGTGCCGGAAAAGCGGGAGGTAGCGATGAGCAGTTCTTC